The 26 T cell receptor beta chains below all came from one sample that was sequenced in a study of T cell responses to AZD1222 COVID-19 vaccine. Profiled with immunoSEQ multiplex PCR; TCRdb holds only in-frame clones, not every one. The table lists roughly 120,000 clones, more than 80% of them singletons. The specimen comprised peripheral blood, sampled on day 0 of AZD1222 vaccination. Source of these receptors: an adult in good health.

This clone was seen just once. The V gene is TRBV5-1, the J gene TRBJ2-5, with 9 positions matching TRBD2. V dropped 4 bases and J dropped 5; count of bases not matched to a gene: 9. This CDR3 spans 15 amino acids. CDR1 is SGHRS and CDR2 is YFSETQ in the germline V gene. The CDR3 sequence: CASSPGGGGHETQYF. The CDR3 DNA is TGCGCCAGCAGCCCCGGCGGGGGGGGCCATGAGACCCAGTACTTC.

This rearrangement joins TRBV10-3 to TRBJ2-5; TRBD2 matches at 10 bases. The CDR3 length is 18 residues. Trimming cost V 4 bases and J 3 bases; bases outside gene matches: 14. Per germline, CDR1 ENHRY and CDR2 SYGVKD. This CDR3 reads CAISGAEKTSGKKETQYF. DNA for the CDR3: TGTGCCATCAGTGGGGCTGAAAAAACTAGCGGGAAAAAAGAGACCCAGTACTTC.

This chain links TRBV11-2 with TRBJ1-3; D is unresolved. The CDR3 runs to 16 residues. With 5 bases removed from V and 0 bases from J, the gap between germline ends came to 14 bases. CDR1 and CDR2 (germline): SGHAT, FQNNGV. Here the CDR3 DNA reads TGTGCCAGCAGCCCTGGAAAGGGAGCCTCTGGAAACACCATATATTTT. This codes for CASSPGKGASGNTIYF.

The gene calls are TRBV3-1 (or the pseudogene TRBV3-2) and TRBJ1-2; D is ambiguous. Germline V CDR1 and CDR2: LGHDT, YNNKEL (reference sequence). The germline V and J ends were trimmed by 8 bases and 2 bases, with 9 bases remaining between them. The CDR3 is 12 residues long. DNA for the CDR3: TGTGCCAGCCAGGCGGCGAACTATGGCTACACCTTC. Protein sequence: CASQAANYGYTF.

The chain combines TRBV16 with TRBJ1-1; D remains ambiguous. The CDR3 runs to 13 residues. Trimming took off 3 bases at V and 4 bases at J, with 9 bases between the two ends. Germline V gives CDR1 KGHSY, CDR2 FQNENV. The CDR3 protein is CASSQSRVTEAFF. The CDR3 coding sequence is TGTGCCAGCAGCCAGAGTCGGGTCACTGAAGCTTTCTTT.

This clone was observed once. Germline and junction disagree at one end, which may indicate a read error. The chain links TRBV10-1 to TRBJ2-3; 11 nucleotides line up with TRBD2. Germline V gives CDR1 WNHNN, CDR2 SYGVQD (reference sequence). This CDR3 is built from 16 residues. The CDR3 region has the DNA TGCGCCAGCATGCAATCGACTAGCGGGGACACATATACGCAGTATTTT. The encoded protein is CASMQSTSGDTYTQYF.

V usage is TRBV4-1 and J usage is TRBJ1-2, with 7 bases fitting TRBD1. Germline-derived CDR1 and CDR2 are MGHRA and YSYEKL. The length of the CDR3 is 14 residues. V dropped 2 bases and J dropped 2; count of bases not matched to a gene: 2. The CDR3 sequence is CASSQSTGNYGYTF. The CDR3 coding sequence is TGCGCCAGCAGCCAATCGACAGGGAACTATGGCTACACCTTC.

The V and J genes are TRBV18 and TRBJ2-1, with unresolved D. CDR3 length: 16 amino acids. Germline V lookup: CDR1 KGHSH, CDR2 LQKENI. V lost 6 bases and J 0 bases, leaving 15 bases between the germline ends. CDR3 loop: CASSPSDQYSYNEQFF. The CDR3, as DNA: TGTGCCAGCTCCCCTTCGGATCAATACTCCTACAATGAGCAGTTCTTC.

V gene TRBV18 combines with J gene TRBJ1-2; D not resolved. With 3 bases removed from V and 1 base from J, the gap between germline ends came to 9 bases. Germline V gives CDR1 KGHSH, CDR2 LQKENI. The CDR3 loop spans 14 amino acids. The CDR3 coding sequence is TGTGCCAGCTCACCGCGGATCCTTAACTATGGCTACACCTTC. The encoded protein is CASSPRILNYGYTF.

This chain connects TRBV7-2 to TRBJ1-6; TRBD1 is a possible D gene (5 bases). The CDR3 contains 14 residues. CDR1 is SGHTA and CDR2 is FQGNSA in the germline V gene. Trimming removed 4 bases at V and 7 bases at J, with 11 bases between. CDR3 coding DNA: TGTGCCAGCAGCTCAGGGTGGGTAAATTCACCCCTCCACTTT. As protein: CASSSGWVNSPLHF.

The V gene is TRBV7-8, the J gene TRBJ2-5; a possible D gene is TRBD2 (6 bases). Germline V lookup: CDR1 SGHVS, CDR2 FQNEAQ. V was pared by 5 bases and J by 7 bases, with 20 bases between. The CDR3 contains 15 residues. DNA for the CDR3: TGTGCCAGCAGCCTAGAATCTACTCCCGGGGGGACCCAGTACTTC. Residues: CASSLESTPGGTQYF. The full variable domain, with the rest looked up from reference TRBV7-8 and TRBJ2-5, is GAGVSQSPRYKVAKRGQDVALRCDPISGHVSLFWYQQALGQGPEFLTYFQNEAQLDKSGLPSDRFFAERPEGSVSTLKIQRTQQEDSAVYLCASSLESTPGGTQYFGPGTRLLVL.

The chain carries TRBV9 and TRBJ2-3; D ambiguous. Per germline, CDR1 SGDLS and CDR2 YYNGEE. V was clipped by 0 bases and J by 0 bases, with 11 bases between them. The CDR3 spans 16 residues. The chain's CDR3 is CASSVGRDPSTDTQYF. Here the CDR3 DNA reads TGTGCCAGCAGCGTAGGCCGAGACCCTAGCACAGATACGCAGTATTTT. The full variable domain, its missing parts supplied by reference TRBV9 and TRBJ2-3, is DSGVTQTPKHLITATGQRVTLRCSPRSGDLSVYWYQQSLDQGLQFLIQYYNGEERAKGNILERFSAQQFPDLHSELNLSSLELGDSALYFCASSVGRDPSTDTQYFGPGTRLTVL.

V usage is TRBV28 and J usage is TRBJ2-1; D call uncertain. The CDR3 runs 11 residues. Trimming removed 7 bases at V and 11 bases at J, with 12 bases between. Germline lookup yields CDR1 MDHEN and CDR2 SYDVKM. The CDR3 DNA follows: TGTGCCAGCAACCAAGCCACCCAGCAGTTCTTC. Protein product: CASNQATQQFF.

The rearrangement joins TRBV28 to TRBJ1-2; D is unresolved. The CDR3 has 12 residues. The germline V gene encodes CDR1 MDHEN and CDR2 SYDVKM. V was shortened by 3 bases and J by 1 base, with 3 bases between the two germline ends. The DNA of the CDR3 is TGTGCCAGCAGTTTTGGTAACTATGGCTACACCTTC. It is translated as CASSFGNYGYTF.

This chain uses TRBV30 with TRBJ1-2; weak D call: TRBD1 (6 bases). Trimming took off 4 bases at V and 5 bases at J, with 17 bases between the two ends. CDR3 size: 14 residues. Germline V CDR1 and CDR2: GTSNPN, SVGIG (reference sequence). The CDR3 protein is CAWTPGAGDYGYTF. The CDR3 coding sequence is TGTGCCTGGACCCCAGGGGCAGGCGATTATGGCTACACCTTC.

The chain joins TRBV19 to TRBJ1-2; D might be TRBD1 (5 bases). CDR1 and CDR2 (germline): LNHDA, SQIVND (reference sequence). The CDR3 covers 17 residues. Trimming shortened V by 7 bases and J by 7 bases, and 28 bases separated the two germline ends. Here the CDR3 reads CASIVTGQRTPSGGYTF. CDR3 nucleotides: TGTGCCAGTATTGTAACAGGACAAAGAACACCATCGGGTGGCTACACCTTC.

The CDR3 coding sequence is TGTGCCAGCAGTTCCGAGAACCAAATGTTCACTTACGAGCAGTACTTC. It is translated as CASSSENQMFTYEQYF. V is TRBV27 and J is TRBJ2-7, with unresolved D. Germline V CDR1 and CDR2: MNHEY, SMNVEV (reference sequence). V lost 4 bases and J lost 4, with 20 bases in between. The CDR3 has 16 amino acids.

This chain uses TRBV10-3 with TRBJ2-3; no firm D call. CDR1 ENHRY and CDR2 SYGVKD come from the germline V gene. Trimming shortened V by 2 bases and J by 6 bases, and 12 bases separated the two germline ends. The CDR3 contains 14 residues. The CDR3 is CAISEPPPGDTQYF. In DNA, the CDR3 is TGTGCCATCAGTGAGCCACCCCCCGGGGATACGCAGTATTTT.

Written as DNA, the CDR3 is TGTGCCAGCAAGGCCATCGGGGGGTTCTACGAGCAGTACTTC. Translating gives CASKAIGGFYEQYF. V usage is TRBV28 and J usage is TRBJ2-7, with TRBD2 matching over 7 bases. Trimming at V came to 7 bases and at J to 3 bases, leaving 9 bases not matched to a gene. The CDR3 totals 14 residues. Germline V gives CDR1 MDHEN, CDR2 SYDVKM.

The genes are TRBV5-1 and TRBJ2-3; D is possibly TRBD2 (6 bases). Trimming took 1 base from V and 2 from J, leaving 14 bases between them. CDR1 and CDR2 (germline): SGHRS, YFSETQ. The CDR3 sequence is 16 residues long. The CDR3 is CASSLRRVLDTDTQYF. For the CDR3, the DNA is TGCGCCAGCAGCTTGAGGAGGGTACTGGACACAGATACGCAGTATTTT.

The chain combines TRBV7-3 with TRBJ2-1; D unresolved. The CDR3 contains 14 residues. CDR1 and CDR2 (germline): SGHTA, FQGTGA. Trimming took off 5 bases at V and 8 bases at J, with 16 bases between the two ends. The CDR3 DNA follows: TGTGCCAGCAGCCCGACCCCGGAGACCCATGAGCAGTTCTTC. Its translation: CASSPTPETHEQFF.

V gene TRBV5-1 combines with J gene TRBJ1-1; 9 bases align to TRBD1. Germline lookup yields CDR1 SGHRS and CDR2 YFSETQ. V dropped 0 bases and J dropped 5; count of bases not matched to a gene: 5. The CDR3 extends over 15 amino acids. CDR3 DNA sequence: TGCGCCAGCAGCTTGGCGGGACAGGGAGGGACTGAAGCTTTCTTT. This sequence encodes CASSLAGQGGTEAFF.

The rearrangement uses TRBV5-1 and TRBJ1-3, with 8 bases lining up with TRBD1. The CDR3 length is 15 residues. The junction had 1 base not matched to a gene; V was cut back by 2 bases and J by 0 bases. Germline values: CDR1 SGHRS, CDR2 YFSETQ. CDR3 region: CASSFDRGSGNTIYF. The CDR3 DNA is TGCGCCAGCAGCTTTGACAGGGGCTCTGGAAACACCATATATTTT.

As to this clone: The sample carries other DNA sequences with the same CDR3. DNA for the CDR3: TGTGCCACCAGTGACGGACAGGGGGTCAATCAGCCCCAGCATTTT. Protein product: CATSDGQGVNQPQHF. This chain uses TRBV24-1 with TRBJ1-5; 10 bases match TRBD1. Unmatched junction bases numbered 2, after V lost 4 bases and J lost 3 bases. The germline gives CDR1 KGHDR, CDR2 SFDVKD. This CDR3 comprises 15 residues.

The rearrangement uses TRBV2 and TRBJ2-1; D is possibly TRBD2 (7 bases). Germline CDR1 SNHLY, CDR2 FYNNEI. The CDR3 spans 14 residues. V lost 3 bases to trimming and J lost 16 bases, with 22 bases between them. CDR3: CASSEGGRWAKGFF. The DNA of the CDR3 is TGTGCCAGCAGTGAGGGGGGGCGGTGGGCTAAGGGATTCTTC.

The V gene is TRBV7-3, the J gene TRBJ1-4, with 7 bases aligning to TRBD1. CDR1 SGHTA and CDR2 FQGTGA come from the germline V gene. V shed 5 bases, J shed 7 bases, and the junction held 4 bases outside the gene matches. CDR3 length: 13 amino acids. The CDR3 DNA reads as TGTGCCAGCAGCCCCTCAGGGGGTGAAAAACTGTTTTTT. This sequence encodes CASSPSGGEKLFF.